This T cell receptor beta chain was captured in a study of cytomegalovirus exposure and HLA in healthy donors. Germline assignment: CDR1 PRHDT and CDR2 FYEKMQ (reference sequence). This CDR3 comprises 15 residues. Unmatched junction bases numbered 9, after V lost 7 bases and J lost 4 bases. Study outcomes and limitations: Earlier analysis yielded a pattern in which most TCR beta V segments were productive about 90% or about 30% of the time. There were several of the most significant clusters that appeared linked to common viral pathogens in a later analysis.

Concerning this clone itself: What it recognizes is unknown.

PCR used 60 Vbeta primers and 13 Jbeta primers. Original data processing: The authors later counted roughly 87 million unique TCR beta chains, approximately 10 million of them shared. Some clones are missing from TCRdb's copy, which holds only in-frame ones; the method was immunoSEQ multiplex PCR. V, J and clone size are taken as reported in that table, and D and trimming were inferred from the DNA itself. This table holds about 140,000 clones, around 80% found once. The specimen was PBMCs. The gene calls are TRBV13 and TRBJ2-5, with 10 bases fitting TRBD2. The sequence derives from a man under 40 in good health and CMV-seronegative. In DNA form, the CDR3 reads TGTGCCAGCACGCTAGCGGGGGACCACGGAGAGACCCAGTACTTC. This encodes CASTLAGDHGETQYF.